The rows below give T cell receptor beta chains drawn from one sample of a study of blood T cell repertoires in COVID-19. Clones were read by immunoSEQ multiplex PCR, and TCRdb kept only the in-frame ones, dropping some. The data show about 150,000 clones, with roughly 85% seen just once and under 8.5% held by the top ten. Sequencing used peripheral blood. Receptor source: a woman aged 55-69 years with COVID-19, enrolled during active disease. CDR3s include the opening cysteine and the closing phenylalanine or tryptophan. D genes are given only for firm matches. Where a row states a size, it is once, few, many or the class of an expanded clone; other rows omit it.

TRBJ2-2 TRBV19 NA NA CASSKQRNTGELFF TGTGCCAGTAGTAAACAGAGGAACACCGGGGAGCTGTTTTTT
TRBJ1-5 TRBV7-8 NA NA CASSLWMGSGSLNQPQHF TGTGCCAGCAGCTTATGGATGGGCAGCGGGAGTCTCAATCAGCCCCAGCATTTT
TRBJ1-5 TRBV5-6 NA TRBD1 CASSFSGTGGNQPQHF TGTGCCAGCAGCTTCTCCGGGACAGGGGGCAATCAGCCCCAGCATTTT
TRBJ1-2 TRBV10-1 NA NA CASSQQGNYGYTF TGCGCCAGCAGCCAACAGGGAAACTATGGCTACACCTTC
TRBJ1-3 TRBV7-9 NA NA CASSLAGRLSGNTIYF TGTGCCAGCAGCTTAGCGGGCAGGCTCTCTGGAAACACCATATATTTT
TRBJ2-5 TRBV4-1 NA NA CASSQDQTPEETQYF TGCGCCAGCAGCCAAGATCAGACACCTGAAGAGACCCAGTACTTC
TRBJ2-3 TRBV7-7 few NA CASSLGPTDTQYF TGTGCTAGCAGCTTAGGGCCCACAGATACGCAGTATTTT
TRBJ2-3 TRBV4-1 once NA CASSPPLPIIPTDTQYF TGCGCCAGCAGCCCACCGCTCCCTATTATTCCCACAGATACGCAGTATTTT
TRBJ1-1 TRBV11-2 NA TRBD1 CASRGGLVSPTEAFF TGTGCCAGCAGAGGGGGCTTGGTTTCCCCCACTGAAGCTTTCTTT
TRBJ2-1 TRBV25-1 NA NA CASSEYYRADEQFF TGTGCCAGCAGTGAATATTACAGGGCGGATGAGCAGTTCTTC
TRBJ1-1 TRBV20-1 NA NA CRVGTRGAFF TGCAGGGTCGGGACACGGGGAGCTTTCTTT
TRBJ1-2 TRBV7-2 few NA CASSLRSFYGYTF TGTGCCAGCAGCTTACGTAGCTTCTATGGCTACACCTTC
TRBJ1-1 TRBV7-9 once TRBD1 CASSFRDRGPGAEAFF TGTGCCAGCAGCTTCAGGGACAGGGGGCCTGGAGCTGAAGCTTTCTTT
TRBJ1-2 TRBV3-1/TRBV3-2 NA NA CASSRNQGYLDGYTF TGTGCCAGCAGCCGGAATCAGGGTTATCTCGATGGCTACACCTTC
TRBJ1-4 TRBV29-1 NA TRBD1 CSVIQGAREKLFF TGCAGCGTTATTCAGGGGGCACGAGAAAAACTGTTTTTT
TRBJ2-6 TRBV29-1 NA TRBD1 CSVEDVGQGQSGANVLTF TGCAGCGTTGAGGACGTGGGACAGGGACAGTCTGGGGCCAACGTCCTGACTTTC
TRBJ1-1 TRBV4-1 NA NA CASSQEGARTEAFF TGCGCCAGCAGCCAAGAGGGGGCGAGGACTGAAGCTTTCTTT
TRBJ1-5 TRBV19 NA TRBD1 CASSRDRWNNQPQHF TGTGCCAGTAGTAGGGACAGGTGGAACAATCAGCCCCAGCATTTT
TRBJ1-1 TRBV5-1 NA NA CASSWRENTEAFF TGCGCCAGCAGCTGGAGGGAAAACACTGAAGCTTTCTTT
TRBJ2-7 TRBV27 NA NA CASSLGVPTVWNSEQYF TGTGCCAGCAGTTTAGGGGTCCCGACAGTGTGGAACTCCGAGCAGTACTTC
TRBJ2-1 TRBV10-3 NA TRBD2 CAISGSQGGLAGYNEQFF TGTGCCATCAGTGGCTCCCAGGGAGGACTAGCGGGCTACAATGAGCAGTTCTTC
TRBJ2-1 TRBV5-6 once NA CASSYQNSYNEQFF TGTGCCAGCAGCTACCAGAACTCCTACAATGAGCAGTTCTTC
TRBJ2-4 TRBV6-6 NA TRBD2 CASSRQGVAGGPGKNIQYF TGTGCCAGCAGTCGACAGGGGGTAGCGGGAGGGCCTGGCAAAAACATTCAGTACTTC
TRBJ2-1 TRBV6-5 NA NA CASRKTGYNEQFF TGTGCCAGCAGGAAGACAGGATACAATGAGCAGTTCTTC
TRBJ1-5 TRBV19 once NA CASSSSRGINQPQHF TGTGCCAGTAGTAGTAGCAGGGGAATCAATCAGCCCCAGCATTTT
TRBJ2-1 TRBV2 NA NA CAIYTPGAPAYNEQFF TGTGCCATCTACACCCCAGGGGCCCCCGCCTACAATGAGCAGTTCTTC
TRBJ2-5 TRBV6-4 NA NA CASTVGARYQETQYF TGTGCCAGCACCGTGGGGGCTAGGTACCAAGAGACCCAGTACTTC
TRBJ2-3 TRBV7-3 NA TRBD1 CASSYNSPGTGTDTQYF TGTGCCAGCAGCTATAATAGTCCCGGGACAGGGACAGATACGCAGTATTTT
TRBJ1-3 TRBV7-9 medium-sized NA CASSSSQGKTGNTIYF TGTGCCAGCAGTTCATCGCAGGGGAAGACTGGAAACACCATATATTTT
TRBJ2-1 TRBV7-9 NA NA CASSLAGGLNEQFF TGTGCCAGCAGCTTAGCGGGGGGGCTGAATGAGCAGTTCTTC
TRBJ2-2 TRBV14 NA NA CASSQRVSVGELFF TGTGCCAGCAGCCAGCGGGTCAGTGTCGGGGAGCTGTTTTTT
TRBJ2-2 TRBV6-1 once TRBD2 CASSEEVAGVVPPGELFF TGTGCCAGCAGTGAGGAGGTAGCGGGAGTTGTTCCCCCCGGGGAGCTGTTTTTT
TRBJ2-7 TRBV27 NA TRBD2 CASSFSGAPFYEQYF TGTGCCAGCAGTTTTAGCGGGGCCCCCTTTTACGAGCAGTACTTC
TRBJ2-1 TRBV5-8 NA TRBD1 CASSLRDRGYNEQFF TGTGCCAGCAGCTTGCGGGACAGAGGATACAATGAGCAGTTCTTC
TRBJ2-5 TRBV7-9 NA NA CASSRTEQQETQYF TGTGCCAGCAGCCGGACAGAGCAACAAGAGACCCAGTACTTC
TRBJ2-7 TRBV1 many NA CTSSPGARTSAFFSEQYF TGCACCAGCAGCCCGGGGGCCCGTACTAGCGCATTTTTTTCCGAGCAGTACTTC
TRBJ1-3 TRBV5-1 NA TRBD1 CASSFGQGPNTIYF TGCGCCAGCAGCTTCGGACAGGGCCCAAACACCATATATTTT
TRBJ1-1 TRBV12-5 NA NA CASGLGQQNTEAFF TGTGCTAGTGGTTTGGGGCAACAGAACACTGAAGCTTTCTTT
TRBJ1-5 TRBV7-9 NA TRBD1 CASSSGGINQPQHF TGTGCCAGCAGCTCAGGGGGCATCAATCAGCCCCAGCATTTT
TRBJ2-6 TRBV2 NA NA CASSVSGFAGANVLTF TGTGCCAGCAGTGTATCAGGGTTCGCTGGGGCCAACGTCCTGACTTTC
TRBJ1-5 TRBV11-2 NA NA CASSQGINQPQHF TGTGCCAGCAGCCAGGGAATCAATCAGCCCCAGCATTTT
TRBJ1-5 TRBV19 NA NA CASSIVFGGASNQPQHF TGTGCCAGTAGTATAGTTTTCGGAGGGGCGAGCAATCAGCCCCAGCATTTT
TRBJ1-5 TRBV19 NA NA CASSIFADSNQPQHF TGTGCCAGTAGTATTTTTGCAGATAGCAATCAGCCCCAGCATTTT
TRBJ2-1 TRBV5-1 NA NA CASSSPVRGSYNEQFF TGCGCCAGCAGCTCGCCCGTTCGCGGCTCCTACAATGAGCAGTTCTTC
TRBJ2-1 TRBV15 NA NA CATNPSSYNEQFF TGTGCCACCAACCCGAGCTCCTACAATGAGCAGTTCTTC
TRBJ2-2 TRBV6-5 NA NA CASSGTVANTGELFF TGTGCCAGCAGCGGGACTGTCGCGAACACCGGGGAGCTGTTTTTT
TRBJ1-6 TRBV10-3 once NA CAITNRVGSPLHF TGTGCCATCACGAACAGGGTTGGCTCACCCCTCCACTTT
TRBJ2-7 TRBV18 NA NA CASSIQGTYEQYF TGTGCCAGCTCAATCCAGGGAACCTACGAGCAGTACTTC
TRBJ1-1 TRBV6-1 NA NA CASSERRGWGVNTEAFF TGTGCCAGCAGTGAAAGAAGGGGATGGGGGGTGAACACTGAAGCTTTCTTT
TRBJ1-1 TRBV18 NA NA CASSPLTEAFF TGTGCCAGCTCACCCTTAACTGAAGCTTTCTTT
TRBJ2-1 TRBV2 NA TRBD2 CASSRLARNEQFF TGTGCCAGCTCAAGACTAGCTAGAAATGAGCAGTTCTTC
TRBJ1-1 TRBV30 NA NA CAWIWAGAEAFF TGTGCCTGGATTTGGGCCGGCGCTGAAGCTTTCTTT
TRBJ1-2 TRBV19 NA NA CASTWGSSSNYGYTF TGTGCCAGTACTTGGGGCAGCAGTTCTAACTATGGCTACACCTTC
TRBJ2-1 TRBV13 once NA CASSEVELGHKNNEQFF TGTGCCAGCAGCGAGGTAGAGCTGGGACATAAAAACAATGAGCAGTTCTTC
TRBJ2-2 TRBV7-9 NA NA CASSPGVGAQNTGELFF TGTGCCAGCAGCCCCGGTGTTGGGGCCCAGAACACCGGGGAGCTGTTTTTT
TRBJ2-7 TRBV18 NA TRBD1 CASSRDSSEQYF TGTGCCAGCTCAAGGGACAGTTCAGAGCAGTACTTC
TRBJ1-4 TRBV7-9 NA NA CASSRRGGNEKLFF TGTGCCAGCAGCCGGAGGGGGGGTAATGAAAAACTGTTTTTT
TRBJ2-7 TRBV3-1/TRBV3-2 NA TRBD1 CASSDRVREQYF TGTGCCAGCAGCGACAGGGTCCGGGAGCAGTACTTC
TRBJ1-2 TRBV7-8 NA TRBD1 CASSGDRSNYGYTF TGTGCCAGCAGCGGGGACAGGTCGAACTATGGCTACACCTTC